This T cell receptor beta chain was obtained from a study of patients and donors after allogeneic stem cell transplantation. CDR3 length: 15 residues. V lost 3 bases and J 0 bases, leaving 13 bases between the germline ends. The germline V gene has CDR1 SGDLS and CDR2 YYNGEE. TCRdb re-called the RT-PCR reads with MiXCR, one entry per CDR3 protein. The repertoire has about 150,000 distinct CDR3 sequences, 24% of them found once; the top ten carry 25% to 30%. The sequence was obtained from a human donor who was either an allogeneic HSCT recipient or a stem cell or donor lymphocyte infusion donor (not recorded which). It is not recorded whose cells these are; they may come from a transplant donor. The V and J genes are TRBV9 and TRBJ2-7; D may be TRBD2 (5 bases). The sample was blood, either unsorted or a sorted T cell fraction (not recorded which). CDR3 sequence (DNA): TGTGCCAGCAGCGAGGGCGGAGGCAGCTCCTACGAGCAGTACTTC. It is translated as CASSEGGGSSYEQYF.